A single sample gave rise to the 10 T cell receptor beta chains below, sequenced in a study of T cell responses to AZD1222 COVID-19 vaccine. Sequencing used immunoSEQ multiplex PCR; TCRdb keeps in-frame clones, though not all of them. There are 150,000 to 180,000 clones in the sample; approximately 90% occur only once, and just under 7% lies in the top ten. The sequences come from peripheral blood, collected after recovery from COVID-19. These TCRs come from an adult who had recovered from COVID-19.

The genes are TRBV27 and TRBJ2-3; TRBD2 aligns across 8 bases. The length of the CDR3 is 13 residues. Losses at the gene ends were 6 bases for V and 6 bases for J; bases not matched to a gene: 5. From germline, CDR1 is MNHEY and CDR2 SMNVEV (reference sequence). The CDR3 loop is CASRSGGGDTQYF. DNA of the CDR3: TGTGCCAGCAGAAGCGGGGGCGGGGATACGCAGTATTTT.

This chain links TRBV6-1 with TRBJ2-7; no definite D call. The CDR3 has 16 residues. The germline CDR1 and CDR2 sequences are MNHNS and SASEGT. V was clipped by 4 bases and J by 0 bases, with 16 bases between them. CDR3 DNA sequence: TGTGCCAGCAGTGCCGGATCTACAGCGTCCTCCTACGAGCAGTACTTC. This codes for CASSAGSTASSYEQYF.

This chain links TRBV29-1 with TRBJ1-2; 8 bases map to TRBD1. Unmatched junction bases numbered 9, after V lost 2 bases and J lost 7 bases. The germline CDR1 and CDR2 sequences are SQVTM and ANQGSEA. This CDR3 comprises 14 residues. CDR3 sequence reads: CSVESPSRGLGYTF. The CDR3 DNA reads TGCAGCGTTGAATCTCCGTCCAGGGGGCTTGGCTACACCTTC.

The chain joins TRBV14 to TRBJ2-3, with 12 nucleotides matching TRBD2. V lost 1 base to trimming and J lost 8 bases; unmatched junction nucleotides: 10. The CDR3 length is 17 residues. Germline V gene sequence: CDR1 SGHDN, CDR2 FVKESK. CDR3 region: CASSQGTSGASRATQYF. In DNA, the CDR3 is TGTGCCAGCAGCCAAGGGACTAGCGGGGCCTCCCGTGCTACGCAGTATTTT.

The chain has TRBV5-1 and TRBJ2-3; 9 bases agree with TRBD2. The CDR3 runs 16 residues. The germline V gene encodes CDR1 SGHRS and CDR2 YFSETQ. The junction had 6 bases not matched to a gene; V was cut back by 0 bases and J by 4 bases. The CDR3 DNA reads TGCGCCAGCAGCTTGGGCGCTAGCGGGGAGGCAGATACGCAGTATTTT. Its protein product is CASSLGASGEADTQYF.

The V and J genes are TRBV6-5 and TRBJ1-3, with a possible D match to TRBD1 (6 bases). V dropped 5 bases and J dropped 4 bases, with 15 bases sitting between them. The CDR3 is 15 residues long. Germline CDR1 is MNHEY and CDR2 is SVGAGI. Here the CDR3 reads CASSLDAGGGNTIYF. The DNA of the CDR3 is TGTGCCAGCAGTCTTGACGCGGGGGGCGGAAACACCATATATTTT.

This chain links TRBV7-9 with TRBJ1-2; D is possibly TRBD1 (5 bases). CDR1 and CDR2 (germline): SEHNR, FQNEAQ (reference sequence). The V end was cut by 2 bases, the J end by 2 bases, with 15 bases between. The CDR3 runs 16 residues. Here the CDR3 DNA reads TGTGCCAGCAGCTTAAATTACCCGGGGCCGAACTATGGCTACACCTTC. This encodes CASSLNYPGPNYGYTF.

The chain recombines TRBV29-1 with TRBJ1-1, with unresolved D. The ends were cut back, 0 bases at V and 3 bases at J, with 5 bases in the middle. This CDR3 contains 12 residues. The germline gives CDR1 SQVTM, CDR2 ANQGSEA. CDR3 nucleotide sequence: TGCAGCGTTGAAGATTTCGACACTGAAGCTTTCTTT. Protein product: CSVEDFDTEAFF.

This chain joins TRBV5-1 and TRBJ2-7; D possibly corresponds to TRBD1 (7 bases). This CDR3 spans 14 amino acids. V shed 2 bases and J shed 5 bases, with 14 bases lying between them. Germline-derived CDR1 and CDR2 are SGHRS and YFSETQ. The CDR3 bases are TGCGCCAGCAGCTTTCGGCAGGGGGAGGACGAGCAGTACTTC. This gives the protein CASSFRQGEDEQYF.

CDR3: CASSFQLGTEAFF. CDR3 nucleotide sequence: TGTGCCAGCAGCTTTCAATTAGGCACTGAAGCTTTCTTT. This chain joins TRBV5-6 and TRBJ1-1; D is undetermined. Trimming removed 2 bases from V and 4 bases from J, with 9 bases in between. The CDR3 consists of 13 residues. The germline V gene has CDR1 SGHDT and CDR2 YYEEEE.